This T cell receptor (beta chain) was captured by sequencing in a study of identical twins (dated by TCRdb to the mid-2010s). Study-level background: The study deep-sequenced TCR alpha and beta repertoires from monozygotic twins, unrelated adults of various ages and cord blood to test whether fetal clonotypes persist. To rule out contamination, the twin experiments were replicated at different times with different library preparation protocols.

Library construction relied on 5' RACE. The data were produced on an Illumina HiSeq 2000. Template switching added a universal primer binding site, and the final cDNA carried a unique molecular identifier that allowed TCR cDNA molecules to be counted accurately. First-strand cDNA for TCR alpha and beta chains was synthesized from specific primers in the conserved constant-segment region. Each cDNA library was double barcoded, with a SMART-Mk sample barcode plus Illumina barcodes, to control for contamination. TruSeq adapter sequences and Illumina sample barcodes were added in two successive PCR steps. The TCR alpha and beta cDNA libraries were sequenced on the Illumina HiSeq platform using custom primers. The authors processed their data as follows. MiGEC was used to process raw reads and extract unique molecular identifiers, and MiXCR was used to find CDR3 positions. Recombination models were inferred per individual with the repgenHMM and IGoR tools using an EM algorithm. Shared clonotypes were analyzed with the tcR package in R, and sharing was normalized by the product of cloneset sizes. To study raw recombination without the effects of thymic and clonal selection, out-of-frame nonproductive sequences were analyzed. The raw public data were reprocessed by TCRdb itself: fastp quality trimming at Q25, MiXCR clonotype calling, in-frame beta chains only. One record per CDR3 amino acid sequence lists the most common genes and DNA. TCRdb, not the original authors, processed these V and J calls. In all, the sample holds approximately 1.8 million distinct CDR3 sequences, and about 30% of those were seen once. The top ten constitute about 0.25% of the sample.

Comment on this clonotype: Its antigen is currently not known. No base quality information exists; no much larger clone differs at one position.

Overall results and qualifications from the work: Because the same donors could not be followed over many years, the conclusions relied on cross-sectional statistical analysis. Zero-insertion analyses could be partly confounded by invariant T cells such as MAIT and iNKT, although diverse VJ usage argued against such confounding for most clonotypes. Excess twin sharing in beta out-of-frame sequences was weaker because fewer shared sequences lowered the signal-to-noise ratio. Compared with coincidental sharing between unrelated individuals, out-of-frame TCR alpha sequences shared between twins had an excess of sequences with low generation probability. Fewer insertions were carried by abundant cord blood beta clonotypes, a similar but weaker trend appeared in young adult naive repertoires, and no such trend appeared in memory repertoires. Out-of-frame TCR alpha sharing in monozygotic twins was systematically underestimated by recombination models, whereas sharing between unrelated individuals was in agreement with the recombination models.

Counted from cysteine to phenylalanine, this CDR3 has 13 amino acids. Just the 39-base CDR3 DNA is kept, in frame starting at base 1. The germline V gene supplies CDR1 SGHDN and CDR2 FVKESK. Only healthy Caucasian donors were included. Sequencing was carried out using cord blood. The receptor was isolated from a newborn girl in good health. This chain is built from TRBV14 and TRBJ2-4; the D segment cannot be called with confidence. The end of the DNA aligns better with TRBJ2-5, so the J call may be wrong. Read as DNA, the sequence is TGTGCCAGCAGCCAAGATTTCGTGGAGACCCAGTACTTC. It translates as CASSQDFVETQYF.